The rows below give T cell receptor beta chains drawn from one sample of a study of blood T cell repertoires in COVID-19. Measured with immunoSEQ multiplex PCR; TCRdb has only the in-frame clones, and not every one. In the table there are 250,000 or so clones, around 89% of which are singletons. The sample taken for sequencing was PBMCs or T cells enriched from blood (not recorded which). All receptors come from a man between 35 and 55 years old who had recovered from COVID-19. The CDR3 runs from the conserved cysteine through the conserved F or W. The order of the fields is V gene, D gene, clone size, CDR3 length, J gene, CDR3 DNA, CDR3 protein. The D gene is left open where the match is weak. Only part of the rows carry a size: once, few, many, or a class if the clone is expanded.

TRBV28	NA	NA	14	TRBJ1-1	TGTGCCAGCAGTTTCAGGCAGTGGAACACTGAAGCTTTCTTT	CASSFRQWNTEAFF
TRBV7-2	TRBD1	NA	18	TRBJ1-5	TGTGCCAGCAGCACCCGCGGGACAGGGGGCGATAGCAATCAGCCCCAGCATTTT	CASSTRGTGGDSNQPQHF
TRBV27	TRBD2	NA	14	TRBJ2-3	TGTGCCAGCAAGGTTAGCGGGAGTACAGATACGCAGTATTTT	CASKVSGSTDTQYF
TRBV28	TRBD2	NA	15	TRBJ2-5	TGTGCCAGCAGTTTACCGGGACTAGCGAGGGAGACCCAGTACTTC	CASSLPGLARETQYF
TRBV6-5	TRBD1	NA	14	TRBJ1-4	TGTGCCAGCAGAGACAGGGGCACTAATGAAAAACTGTTTTTT	CASRDRGTNEKLFF
TRBV7-8	TRBD1	NA	20	TRBJ1-2	TGTGCCAGCAGCTTTCTACTAGCCGGGACAGGGGTTATCCCCCTTGGTGGCTACACCTTC	CASSFLLAGTGVIPLGGYTF
TRBV29-1	TRBD2	NA	16	TRBJ2-5	TGCAGCGTTGAAGGGACTAGCGGGGGGTACCAAGAGACCCAGTACTTC	CSVEGTSGGYQETQYF
TRBV4-1	NA	NA	16	TRBJ2-3	TGCGCCAGCAGCCAAGAGTGGACGGGGATCCAGGATACGCAGTATTTT	CASSQEWTGIQDTQYF
TRBV11-2	NA	NA	12	TRBJ2-7	TGTGCCAGCAGCCAGACCAGGGTTGAGCAGTACTTC	CASSQTRVEQYF
TRBV4-2	TRBD2	NA	17	TRBJ2-7	TGTGCCAGCAGCCAAGCAGGCGGGAGCCCCACCTCCTACGAGCAGTACTTC	CASSQAGGSPTSYEQYF
TRBV6-1	NA	NA	13	TRBJ1-5	TGTGCCAGCAGTGAAGAGCGGGGTCAGCCCCAGCATTTT	CASSEERGQPQHF
TRBV18	NA	NA	17	TRBJ2-1	TGTGCCAGCTCACCAAAGCTCGCGGCGCCTCGGTGGGATGAGCAGTTCTTC	CASSPKLAAPRWDEQFF
TRBV2	NA	NA	14	TRBJ2-5	TGTGCCAGCCGGAGGGGGGGGGCCCAGGAGACCCAGTACTTC	CASRRGGAQETQYF
TRBV2	NA	NA	18	TRBJ2-2	TGTGCCAGCAGTGAAGCGCTTCTTCGGCGACTTAACACCGGGGAGCTGTTTTTT	CASSEALLRRLNTGELFF
TRBV28	TRBD1	NA	22	TRBJ2-6	TGTGCCAGCACTGACAGGGTTGGCCCGAGGAGTCTAGGCCCCTCTGGGGCCAACGTCCTGACTTTC	CASTDRVGPRSLGPSGANVLTF
TRBV5-4	TRBD1	NA	17	TRBJ2-2	TGTGCCAGCAGCTGGGGGTGGACAGGGGGGTCGAACGGGGAGCTGTTTTTT	CASSWGWTGGSNGELFF
TRBV11-2	NA	once	15	TRBJ2-7	TGTGCCAGCAGCTTAGTGGGCCCGGGGGTAGTCGAGCAGTACTTC	CASSLVGPGVVEQYF
TRBV10-3	TRBD1	NA	14	TRBJ1-1	TGTGCCATCAGTGGGGACAGGGGGAACACTGAAGCTTTCTTT	CAISGDRGNTEAFF
TRBV12-5	TRBD2	NA	14	TRBJ2-7	TGTGCTAGCCGAGGGACTAGCGGCTCCTACGAGCAGTACTTC	CASRGTSGSYEQYF
TRBV18	TRBD1	NA	17	TRBJ1-6	TGTGCCAGCTCACCCCGCCAGGGGGCTCTCTATAATTCACCCCTCCACTTT	CASSPRQGALYNSPLHF
TRBV19	NA	NA	13	TRBJ1-1	TGTGCCAGTAGTGCACAGAGTTTCACTGAAGCTTTCTTT	CASSAQSFTEAFF
TRBV19	NA	NA	17	TRBJ2-5	TGTGCCAGTAGTATAGAGTGGACCCTAGCCGGGCGAGAGACCCAGTACTTC	CASSIEWTLAGRETQYF
TRBV18	NA	NA	15	TRBJ1-3	TGTGCCAGCTCTCCAAGGCGGGAGTCTGGAAACACCATATATTTT	CASSPRRESGNTIYF
TRBV5-6	NA	NA	18	TRBJ1-5	TGTGCCAGCAGCTTGGGCCCTGGATTGGAGGGGAGAGGGCAGCCCCAGCATTTT	CASSLGPGLEGRGQPQHF
TRBV28	NA	few	17	TRBJ1-6	TGTGCCAGCAGTTTAGTGGGCAGCTTGACGTCAAATTCACCCCTCCACTTT	CASSLVGSLTSNSPLHF
TRBV6-2/TRBV6-3	NA	NA	16	TRBJ2-1	TGTGCCAGCAGTTACGTGGGGGACACCCCCTACAATGAGCAGTTCTTC	CASSYVGDTPYNEQFF
TRBV19	TRBD2	NA	16	TRBJ2-1	TGTGCCAGTAGTATTAAAACTAGCGGGGGCTACAATGAGCAGTTCTTC	CASSIKTSGGYNEQFF
TRBV7-8	NA	NA	16	TRBJ2-7	TGTGCCAGCAGCAAAGGGGGGGGAGGGGAAGCCTACGAGCAGTACTTC	CASSKGGGGEAYEQYF
TRBV7-2	NA	NA	16	TRBJ1-6	TGTGCCAGCAGCTTAATTGGGGGCGGTTATAATTCACCCCTCCACTTT	CASSLIGGGYNSPLHF
TRBV7-9	NA	NA	15	TRBJ2-7	TGTGCCAGCAGCTTACTTTCCGAGGGTCGGTACGAGCAGTACTTC	CASSLLSEGRYEQYF
TRBV29-1	NA	NA	17	TRBJ1-1	TGCAGCGTTCTACGGACAGAGACGGTTGTCATGAACACTGAAGCTTTCTTT	CSVLRTETVVMNTEAFF
TRBV9	TRBD1	NA	15	TRBJ2-5	TGTGCCAGCAGCCCCGGGACAGTGACCGCAGAGACCCAGTACTTC	CASSPGTVTAETQYF
TRBV5-4	TRBD1	NA	14	TRBJ1-3	TGTGCCAGCAGCCAAGGGACAGACGGAAACACCATATATTTT	CASSQGTDGNTIYF
TRBV4-3	NA	NA	15	TRBJ1-1	TGCGCCAGCAGCCAAGAGGCAGGGTTCGGGACTGAAGCTTTCTTT	CASSQEAGFGTEAFF
TRBV19	TRBD2	once	15	TRBJ2-7	TGTGCCAGTAATAACATAGCGGGGGGACTCTACGAGCAGTACTTC	CASNNIAGGLYEQYF
TRBV3-1/TRBV3-2	NA	NA	15	TRBJ1-2	TGTGCCAGCAGCCAAGAGTTATTCAGGGAAAGCGGCTACACCTTC	CASSQELFRESGYTF
TRBV6-5	NA	NA	14	TRBJ2-7	TGTGCCAGCAGTAAACATACAGGGACCTACGAGCAGTACTTC	CASSKHTGTYEQYF
TRBV10-3	NA	NA	12	TRBJ1-2	TGTGCCATCAGTGATTTTAGGGGTGGCTACACCTTC	CAISDFRGGYTF
TRBV5-1	NA	NA	14	TRBJ1-5	TGCGCCAGCAGCTTGGCTTCAGAGGGACAGCCCCAGCATTTT	CASSLASEGQPQHF
TRBV11-3	TRBD1	NA	14	TRBJ2-5	TGTGCCAGCACCGATGGACAGGGGCAAGAGACCCAGTACTTC	CASTDGQGQETQYF
TRBV5-6	NA	NA	16	TRBJ2-1	TGTGCCAGCAGCGGTCCGGGGAGGCTTTCCTACAATGAGCAGTTCTTC	CASSGPGRLSYNEQFF
TRBV10-2	NA	NA	14	TRBJ2-1	TGCGCCAGCGACAACCCGAGCTCCTACAATGAGCAGTTCTTC	CASDNPSSYNEQFF
TRBV27	TRBD1	NA	17	TRBJ1-5	TGTGCCAGCAGTTTATCGTCACAGGGGTCGAGCAATCAGCCCCAGCATTTT	CASSLSSQGSSNQPQHF
TRBV19	NA	NA	14	TRBJ1-5	TGTGCCAGTAGTGTCCGGGACAACAATCAGCCCCAGCATTTT	CASSVRDNNQPQHF
TRBV5-8	TRBD1	NA	15	TRBJ2-1	TGTGCCAGCAGCTTGGCAAGTTACAGGGGTGGTGAGCAGTTCTTC	CASSLASYRGGEQFF
TRBV28	NA	once	14	TRBJ1-5	TGTGCCAGCAGTTCGCCTAGACTCAATCAGCCCCAGCATTTT	CASSSPRLNQPQHF
TRBV4-1	NA	NA	16	TRBJ1-5	TGCGCCAGCAGCCAAGAATCGCAACAGCGCAATCAGCCCCAGCATTTT	CASSQESQQRNQPQHF
TRBV7-6	NA	NA	14	TRBJ2-3	TGTGCCAGCAGCTTAGTTTCCTCGACAGATACGCAGTATTTT	CASSLVSSTDTQYF
TRBV5-6	TRBD1	few	13	TRBJ1-1	TGTGCCAGCAGCTTGGCCTGGACAGGGAGGACTTTCTTT	CASSLAWTGRTFF
TRBV7-6	NA	once	14	TRBJ2-2	TGTGCCAGCAGCTTAGCTTCGTTTACCGGGGAGCTGTTTTTT	CASSLASFTGELFF
TRBV6-5	TRBD2	NA	13	TRBJ2-5	TGTGCCAGCAGTCGGGGGGGCGGGGAGACCCAGTACTTC	CASSRGGGETQYF
TRBV7-2	TRBD2	NA	15	TRBJ2-3	TGTGCCAGCAGCTCCGGACTAGCGAACGCGGATACGCAGTATTTT	CASSSGLANADTQYF
TRBV30	TRBD2	NA	14	TRBJ2-1	TGTGCCTGGAGTGTATTTAGCGGGGGAGGTGAGCAGTTCTTC	CAWSVFSGGGEQFF
TRBV6-1	NA	NA	14	TRBJ1-2	TGTGCCAGCAGAGAATGGGGCAGCGAGAGAGGCTACACCTTC	CASREWGSERGYTF
TRBV18	NA	NA	12	TRBJ2-1	TGTGCCAGCTCACCACTGAGCGTGGAGCAGTTCTTC	CASSPLSVEQFF
TRBV5-4	TRBD2	NA	15	TRBJ2-3	TGTGCCAGCAGCTCCCAGCGGGAGATCACAGATACGCAGTATTTT	CASSSQREITDTQYF